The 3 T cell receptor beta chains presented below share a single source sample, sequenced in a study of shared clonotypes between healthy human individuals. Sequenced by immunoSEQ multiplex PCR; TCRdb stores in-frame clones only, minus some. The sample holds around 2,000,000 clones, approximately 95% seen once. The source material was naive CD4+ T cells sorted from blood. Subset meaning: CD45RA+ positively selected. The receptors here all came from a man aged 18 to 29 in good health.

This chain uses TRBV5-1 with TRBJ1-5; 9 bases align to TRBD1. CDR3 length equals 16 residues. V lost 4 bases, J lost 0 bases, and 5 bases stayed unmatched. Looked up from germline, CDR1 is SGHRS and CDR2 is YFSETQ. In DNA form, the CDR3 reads TGCGCCAGCAGCGTGGGGACAGGGAATAGCAATCAGCCCCAGCATTTT. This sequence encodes CASSVGTGNSNQPQHF.

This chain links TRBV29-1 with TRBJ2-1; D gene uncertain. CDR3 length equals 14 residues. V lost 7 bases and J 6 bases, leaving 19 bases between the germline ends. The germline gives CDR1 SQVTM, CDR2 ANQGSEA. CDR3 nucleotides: TGCAGCGCCACGTCGAATCTTGGGTCCAATGAGCAGTTCTTC. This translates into CSATSNLGSNEQFF.

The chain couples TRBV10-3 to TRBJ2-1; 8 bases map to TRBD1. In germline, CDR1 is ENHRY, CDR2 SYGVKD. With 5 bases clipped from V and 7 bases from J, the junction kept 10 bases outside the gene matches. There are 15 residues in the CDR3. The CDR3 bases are TGTGCCATCAGTACCTCGACAGGGGCTCGGAATGAGCAGTTCTTC. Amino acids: CAISTSTGARNEQFF.